This T cell receptor beta chain comes out of a study of beta chain features in type 1 diabetes. Background on the study: The number of sorted cells examined across all samples was fewer than 110,000,000. Overall study results and limits: Across all four CD4+ subsets, people with type 1 diabetes showed modestly shorter TCRB CDR3s. Any HLA effect on TCRB rearrangement was left unresolved by small sub-analyses.

As for this clone: The antigen is unknown.

Germline V gene sequence: CDR1 MNHEY, CDR2 SVGAGI. This CDR3 region has 15 residues. Trimming took 0 bases from V and 4 from J, leaving 13 bases between them. Reverse transcription of all isolated RNA meant that expressed TCRB transcripts were sequenced. The data were produced by immunoSEQ multiplex PCR, yet TCRdb's version contains in-frame clones alone and is incomplete. Among some 660,000 clones listed, roughly 13% were seen once. The sequence was collected from a man younger than 35 with type 1 diabetes. The rearrangement uses TRBV6-5 and TRBJ2-7, with no clear D. Specimen: naive CD4+ T cells from blood. The CDR3 sequence: CASSYSDPRAYEQYF. DNA of the CDR3: TGTGCCAGCAGTTACTCGGACCCCCGGGCTTACGAGCAGTACTTC.